This TCR beta chain was captured by sequencing in a study of shared clonotypes between healthy human individuals. It was at deep level that the assay was run. Among the unsorted PBMC samples, replicate PCRs used around 300 ng DNA, 30,000 to 35,000 T cell genomes. Data came from immunoSEQ multiplex PCR; TCRdb stores just in-frame clones and leaves some out. The table includes about 490,000 clones, around 79% detected once. Material for sequencing was PBMCs. This clonotype was obtained from a woman aged 40 to 50 in good health. Some clones in this sample may be carry-over from other donors' samples.

Here the CDR3 reads CASGLTTNRRWGSYNEQFF. In nucleotides, the CDR3 is TGTGCTAGTGGTTTGACCACGAACAGGCGATGGGGATCCTACAATGAGCAGTTCTTC. The chain recombines TRBV12-5 with TRBJ2-1, with D possibly TRBD1 on 5 matching bases. Trimming pared 2 bases from V and 1 base from J, leaving 21 bases between. The CDR3 loop spans 19 amino acids. Per the germline V gene, CDR1 is LGHNT and CDR2 is FRNRAP.